This entry features one T cell receptor beta chain sequence. This sample stems from a study of blood T cells in healthy people across ages. The CDR3 loop spans 17 amino acids. V was shortened by 1 base and J by 3 bases, with 17 bases between the two germline ends. Germline CDR1 and CDR2: SGHRS and YFSETQ. Together with a sample-barcoded 5' primer, a J-beta primer mix was included in a second PCR lasting 7 to 11 cycles. Researchers report that each sample yielded at least 2.5 million CDR3-containing paired-end reads. TCRdb called the 5' RACE reads again in MiXCR, with one record for every CDR3 protein. The sample has around 1.1 million distinct CDR3 sequences; 30% to 40% are singletons.

V gene TRBV5-1 combines with J gene TRBJ1-3, with a tentative D call TRBD1 (6 bases). The origin of this receptor is a man aged 18-30 years in good health. Specimen: blood. In nucleotides, the CDR3 is TGCGCCAGCAGCTTGTTTCCCGGGGGGGCGAATGGAAACACCATATATTTT. Its translation is CASSLFPGGANGNTIYF.